The next 17 T cell receptor beta chains were all read from a single sample in a study of blood T cells in healthy people across ages. For the second PCR, which ran for about 7 to 11 cycles, a sample-barcoded 5' primer and a J-beta primer mix were used. TCRdb re-called the 5' RACE reads through MiXCR, storing one row per CDR3 protein. The repertoire holds 1.4 million or so distinct CDR3 sequences, with 35% to 45% as singletons. Sequencing was done on a sample of blood. Receptor source: a woman aged 18-29 years in good health.

The chain carries TRBV28 and TRBJ1-1; the match to TRBD1 covers 9 bases. Trimming cost V 6 bases and J 4 bases; bases outside gene matches: 12. The CDR3 contains 16 residues. Per germline, CDR1 MDHEN and CDR2 SYDVKM. CDR3 sequence (DNA): TGTGCCAGCAGCCATCTTCAGACAGGGGGAGGCACTGAAGCTTTCTTT. Amino acid sequence: CASSHLQTGGGTEAFF.

This clonotype was detected a few times. This chain connects TRBV29-1 to TRBJ1-4; possible D gene TRBD1, 5 bases. V was trimmed by 2 bases and J by 4 bases, leaving 14 bases between them. CDR3 length equals 15 residues. The germline gives CDR1 SQVTM, CDR2 ANQGSEA. The DNA of the CDR3 is TGCAGCGTTGAATCTTGGGACGGAGATAATGAAAAACTGTTTTTT. Encoded protein: CSVESWDGDNEKLFF.

The V gene is TRBV27, the J gene TRBJ2-7; D is unclear. CDR3 size: 15 residues. Germline CDR1 MNHEY, CDR2 SMNVEV (reference sequence). V dropped 5 bases and J dropped 1 base, with 15 bases sitting between them. CDR3 in amino acids: CASSLTAVGSYEQYF. The CDR3 DNA is TGTGCCAGCAGTCTAACGGCCGTCGGTTCCTACGAGCAGTACTTC.

This clonotype was counted a single time. The gene calls are TRBV28 and TRBJ2-1; weak D call: TRBD1 (6 bases). The CDR3 covers 15 residues. The V gene lost 3 bases and the J gene lost 8 bases, with 17 bases spanning the gap. Germline CDR1 MDHEN, CDR2 SYDVKM. DNA of the CDR3: TGTGCCAGCAGTTTGGGGGCCCTCCCTAGCCATGAGCAGTTCTTC. This encodes CASSLGALPSHEQFF.

The table lists this clonotype with a count of one. An end of the junction differs from the germline gene, which may be a read error. The V gene is TRBV28, the J gene TRBJ2-3; the D is unclear. This CDR3 is 12 amino acids long. Germline CDR1 and CDR2: MDHEN and SYDVKM. CDR3 protein: CASKSTADTKYF. Written as DNA, the CDR3 is TGTGCCAGCAAAAGCACGGCGGATACGAAGTATTTT.

This clonotype was counted only a few times. The genes are TRBV12-3 or TRBV12-4 and TRBJ2-2, with D maybe TRBD1 (6 bases). This CDR3 is 15 amino acids long. Trimming pared 6 bases from V and 3 bases from J, leaving 14 bases between. Written as DNA, the CDR3 is TGTGCCAGCAGCCGAAACAGGGCGGACACCGGGGAGCTGTTTTTT. It is translated as CASSRNRADTGELFF.

The J gene is TRBJ1-5, the V gene TRBV27; D is ambiguous. The CDR3 consists of 13 residues. V was pared by 1 base and J by 3 bases, with 4 bases between. CDR1 is MNHEY and CDR2 is SMNVEV in the germline V gene (reference sequence). Written as DNA, the CDR3 is TGTGCCAGCAGTTTATTTTACAATCAGCCCCAGCATTTT. This codes for CASSLFYNQPQHF.

The chain recombines TRBV2 with TRBJ1-5; D remains ambiguous. CDR1 SNHLY and CDR2 FYNNEI come from the germline V gene. The ends were cut back, 3 bases at V and 5 bases at J, with 11 bases in the middle. The CDR3 length is 14 residues. The CDR3 here is CASSESGMDQPQHF. As DNA, the CDR3 is TGTGCCAGCAGTGAGTCGGGGATGGATCAGCCCCAGCATTTT.

A remark on this clonotype: The junction departs from the called germline gene at one end, perhaps through a read error. The chain uses TRBV6-2 or TRBV6-3 and TRBJ2-1, with TRBD2 matching 8 bases. Per germline, CDR1 MNHEY and CDR2 SVGEGT. The CDR3 extends over 17 amino acids. The CDR3 protein is CASSYSKASGRYSEQFF. The CDR3 bases are TGTGCCAGCAGTTACTCGAAGGCCAGCGGGAGATACAGTGAGCAGTTCTTC.

The V gene is TRBV30, the J gene TRBJ2-7; 7 bases fit TRBD2. The CDR3 consists of 14 residues. Germline CDR1 is GTSNPN and CDR2 is SVGIG (reference sequence). J was trimmed by 7 bases and V by 6 bases; bases with no gene match: 15. The CDR3 DNA follows: TGTGCCTGCACCCGGGGGGATTCCTACAATGAGCAGTACTTC. Amino acids: CACTRGDSYNEQYF.

In regard to this clonotype: A clone one base away is much larger, so this may be a read error. The chain has TRBV4-1 and TRBJ2-3; D tentatively reads TRBD1 or TRBD2 (5 bases each). This CDR3 is built from 13 residues. Germline CDR1 and CDR2: MGHRA and YSYEKL. CDR3 region: CAVARRGTDTQFF. The CDR3 DNA sequence: TGCGCCGTAGCACGTCGGGGCACAGATACGCAGTTTTTT.

This sequence joins TRBV12-3 or TRBV12-4 and TRBJ1-4; 9 nucleotides agree with TRBD1. There are 15 residues in the CDR3. V gave up 7 bases and J gave up 7 bases; unmatched junction bases: 10. The CDR3 DNA follows: TGTGCCAGCAAAACCACAGGGGGCGCGGGTGAAAAACTGTTTTTT. This encodes CASKTTGGAGEKLFF.

This chain links TRBV20-1 with TRBJ2-1; a possible D gene is TRBD2 (7 bases). Trimming removed 1 base at V and 0 bases at J, with 22 bases between. Germline CDR1 DFQATT, CDR2 SNEGSKA (reference sequence). This CDR3 has 19 amino acids. The CDR3 nucleotides are TGCAGTGCTAGAGTTCCTAGGGGGAGGGTCCTCAGCTCCTACAATGAGCAGTTCTTC. Residues: CSARVPRGRVLSSYNEQFF.

This clonotype was observed a handful of times. The J gene is TRBJ2-4, the V gene TRBV12-3 or TRBV12-4; 9 positions match TRBD2. The V gene end was trimmed by 5 bases and the J gene end by 3 bases; junction bases not matched to a gene: 5. The CDR3 totals 15 residues. The CDR3 DNA sequence: TGTGCCAGCAGTCCAGGACTAGCGCGCAAAAACATTCAGTACTTC. It yields the protein CASSPGLARKNIQYF.

This clonotype was seen more than once but under ten times. The V gene is TRBV27, the J gene TRBJ2-7; TRBD2 aligns across 9 bases. CDR1 MNHEY and CDR2 SMNVEV come from the germline V gene (reference sequence). V was clipped by 6 bases and J by 3 bases; unmatched bases: 15. CDR3 size: 17 residues. The CDR3 spells CASSQGWAGLAGYEQYF. The DNA for the CDR3 is TGTGCCAGCAGCCAAGGGTGGGCGGGACTAGCTGGCTACGAGCAGTACTTC.

The chain carries TRBV15 and TRBJ1-2; the D gene is possibly TRBD1 (5 bases). V was cut by 8 bases and J by 1 base, with 14 bases left in between. This CDR3 has 14 residues. Germline V CDR1 and CDR2: LNHNV, YYDKDF (reference sequence). CDR3 in DNA: TGTGCCACCCAAGAACAGGACAATAACTATGGCTACACCTTC. Its translation: CATQEQDNNYGYTF.

This rearrangement joins TRBV30 to TRBJ2-7, with D uncertain. The CDR3 has 12 residues. V gave up 2 bases and J gave up 2 bases, with 7 bases separating them. The V gene's germline CDR1 is GTSNPN and CDR2 SVGIG (reference sequence). The CDR3 sequence is CAWSTYTYEQYF. The CDR3 DNA reads TGTGCCTGGAGTACCTACACCTACGAGCAGTACTTC.